The 18 T cell receptor beta chains below come from one sample, sequenced in a study of beta chain features in type 1 diabetes (dated by TCRdb to the late 2010s). The library was obtained by the immunoSEQ multiplex PCR assay. The entire isolated RNA was reverse transcribed using the High Capacity cDNA Reverse Transcription Kit, and thus expressed TCRB transcripts were sequenced. This immuneACCESS table, as held by TCRdb, lists in-frame sequences with V and J called but not all clones. Of the missing ones, under half trace to an unresolved V gene in checked studies; the others have no known cause. Counted in this sample were around 9,600 clones; 75% to 85% of them appeared once. The ten biggest clones cover 1.4% of the sample. Sequenced: Tregs from blood. According to the study, the label for this sample's cell subset or site signals: regulatory CD4+ T cells. Every receptor here comes from a woman younger than 35 in good health.

A few counts support this clone. V gene TRBV10-3 combines with J gene TRBJ2-7; the match to TRBD2 covers 8 bases. V trimming: 6 bases; J trimming: 1 base; junction bases outside the gene matches: 8. This CDR3 is built from 15 residues. The germline CDR1 and CDR2 sequences are ENHRY and SYGVKD. The CDR3 here is CAISAGASGSYEQYF. For the CDR3, the DNA is TGTGCCATCAGCGCCGGGGCTAGCGGGTCCTACGAGCAGTACTTC.

This clone was counted only a few times. This CDR3 reads CASSSRIAGTEAFF. The DNA of the CDR3 is TGTGCCAGTAGCTCGAGGATAGCGGGTACTGAAGCTTTCTTT. The chain recombines TRBV19 with TRBJ1-1; D ambiguous. This CDR3 comprises 14 residues. The V end was cut by 6 bases, the J end by 5 bases, with 16 bases between. Germline V gives CDR1 LNHDA, CDR2 SQIVND (reference sequence).

The chain combines TRBV19 with TRBJ1-1; 9 bases line up with TRBD1. CDR3 size: 15 residues. In germline, CDR1 is LNHDA, CDR2 SQIVND (reference sequence). V lost 4 bases, J lost 0 bases, and 3 bases stayed unmatched. This chain's CDR3 is CASSNRGRLNTEAFF. The CDR3 region has the DNA TGTGCCAGTAGTAACAGGGGGCGGCTGAACACTGAAGCTTTCTTT.

This clone was counted once. The chain combines TRBV18 with TRBJ2-7; D is unresolved. With 1 base removed from V and 3 bases from J, the gap between germline ends came to 10 bases. The CDR3 extends over 14 amino acids. Germline CDR1 is KGHSH and CDR2 is LQKENI. The CDR3 nucleotides are TGTGCCAGCTCACCACAGAGTCATCTCTACGAGCAGTACTTC. Protein: CASSPQSHLYEQYF.

This clone has a single count. This rearrangement joins TRBV9 to TRBJ1-1, with 7 bases identical to TRBD1. CDR1 SGDLS and CDR2 YYNGEE come from the germline V gene. This CDR3 region has 12 residues. V trimming: 5 bases; J trimming: 9 bases; junction bases outside the gene matches: 7. CDR3 sequence (DNA): TGTGCCAGCAGTCCTACAGGGGAGAAAGCTTTCTTT. It codes for CASSPTGEKAFF.

The chain employs TRBV5-1 and TRBJ2-3, with 7 bases aligning to TRBD1. The germline gives CDR1 SGHRS, CDR2 YFSETQ. CDR3 length equals 12 residues. Germline trimming cut 4 bases from V and 6 bases from J; bases unmatched to any gene: 2. CDR3 in DNA: TGCGCCAGCAGCCAGACAGGGGATACGCAGTATTTT. Encoded protein: CASSQTGDTQYF.

The gene calls are TRBV12-5 and TRBJ1-5, with 9 nucleotides matching TRBD1. This CDR3 has 15 amino acids. Germline-derived CDR1 and CDR2 are LGHNT and FRNRAP. The V segment lost 1 base and the J segment 4 bases; nucleotides outside the gene matches: 2. CDR3 sequence: CASGLATGGNQPQHF. In nucleotides, the CDR3 is TGTGCTAGTGGTTTGGCGACAGGGGGAAATCAGCCCCAGCATTTT. Filled out from reference TRBV12-5 and TRBJ1-5, the complete variable domain reads DARVTQTPRHKVTEMGQEVTMRCQPILGHNTVFWYRQTMMQGLELLAYFRNRAPLDDSGMPKDRFSAEMPDATLATLKIQPSEPRDSAVYFCASGLATGGNQPQHFGDGTRLSIL.

V is TRBV13 and J is TRBJ2-2; the D is unclear. Germline CDR1 is PRHDT and CDR2 is FYEKMQ (reference sequence). Trimming stripped 3 bases from V and 3 bases from J, with 14 bases between. The CDR3 totals 16 residues. For the CDR3, the DNA is TGTGCCAGCAGCTTTTACAGCCTATCGGACACCGGGGAGCTGTTTTTT. It yields the protein CASSFYSLSDTGELFF.

The CDR3, as DNA: TGTGCCAGCAGTTACGGGCAGGGGGCGGGTGAGCAGTACTTC. Translated: CASSYGQGAGEQYF. The chain combines TRBV6-6 with TRBJ2-7, with 8 bases aligning to TRBD1. The CDR3 covers 14 residues. The V and J ends lost 2 bases and 7 bases, in that order; junction bases with no gene match: 7. Germline CDR1 and CDR2: MNHNY and SVGAGI (reference sequence).

V is TRBV2 and J is TRBJ2-6; TRBD1 agrees at 11 bases. The ends lost 3 bases at V and 2 bases at J; junction bases unmatched: 6. The CDR3 is 18 amino acids. CDR1 SNHLY and CDR2 FYNNEI come from the germline V gene. The CDR3 coding sequence is TGTGCCAGCAGTGACCCCGGGACAGGGGGTCCTGGGGCCAACGTCCTGACTTTC. This gives the protein CASSDPGTGGPGANVLTF.

This rearrangement joins TRBV29-1 to TRBJ1-5; TRBD1 matches at 7 bases. The V gene's germline CDR1 is SQVTM and CDR2 ANQGSEA. The CDR3 covers 13 residues. Trimming removed 4 bases from V and 2 bases from J; junction bases left unmatched: 2. The CDR3 DNA is TGCAGCGTTGCAGGGGGTGGCAATCAGCCCCAGCATTTT. It codes for CSVAGGGNQPQHF.

V usage is TRBV30 and J usage is TRBJ2-3; D might be TRBD1 (7 bases). Trimming took off 1 base at V and 3 bases at J, with 8 bases between the two ends. The CDR3 is 13 residues long. Germline V CDR1 and CDR2: GTSNPN, SVGIG (reference sequence). In DNA, the CDR3 is TGTGCCTGGAGTGCAGGGGGGACAGATACGCAGTATTTT. It yields the protein CAWSAGGTDTQYF.

The genes are TRBV5-1 and TRBJ1-1, with D perhaps matching TRBD1 (6 bases). The length of the CDR3 is 16 residues. The germline gives CDR1 SGHRS, CDR2 YFSETQ. Trimming shortened V by 4 bases and J by 5 bases, and 21 bases separated the two germline ends. CDR3 sequence: CASSRSPGEQGTEAFF. In DNA, the CDR3 is TGCGCCAGCAGCCGTTCCCCTGGAGAGCAGGGGACTGAAGCTTTCTTT.

The rearrangement joins TRBV29-1 to TRBJ2-3, with 9 positions matching TRBD1. This CDR3 is built from 14 residues. Germline CDR1 is SQVTM and CDR2 is ANQGSEA. Trimming removed 4 bases from V and 4 bases from J; junction bases left unmatched: 6. Written as DNA, the CDR3 is TGCAGCGTTGCCGGACAGGGGAAGGCAGATACGCAGTATTTT. Its protein product is CSVAGQGKADTQYF.

The chain uses TRBV6-1 and TRBJ2-3, with TRBD2 matching over 8 bases. The CDR3 length is 15 residues. J was trimmed by 6 bases and V by 6 bases; bases with no gene match: 11. Germline CDR1 MNHNS, CDR2 SASEGT. The CDR3 region is CASRLLRGAGDTQYF. The CDR3 DNA follows: TGTGCCAGCAGGCTATTGCGGGGGGCAGGTGATACGCAGTATTTT.

The chain has TRBV15 and TRBJ2-5; the D gene is possibly TRBD1 (6 bases). Trimming shortened V by 4 bases and J by 1 base, and 16 bases separated the two germline ends. This CDR3 has 16 residues. Germline loops: CDR1 LNHNV, CDR2 YYDKDF (reference sequence). The CDR3 nucleotides are TGTGCCACCAGCACAGACCGTGGACAGCCCCAAGAGACCCAGTACTTC. Its protein product is CATSTDRGQPQETQYF. Variable domain in full (rest from reference TRBV15 and TRBJ2-5): DAMVIQNPRYQVTQFGKPVTLSCSQTLNHNVMYWYQQKSSQAPKLLFHYYDKDFNNEADTPDNFQSRRPNTSFCFLDIRSPGLGDTAMYLCATSTDRGQPQETQYFGPGTRLLVL.

The V gene is TRBV6-1, the J gene TRBJ2-5; 8 bases are shared with TRBD1. TRBJ2-7 explains the end of the DNA better; the J call may be wrong. The germline V gene encodes CDR1 MNHNS and CDR2 SASEGT. The CDR3 has 13 residues. The CDR3 region is CASGLRQGYEQYF. CDR3 coding DNA: TGTGCCAGCGGTTTACGACAGGGGTACGAGCAGTACTTC.

The CDR3 region is CASRRTDTQYF. CDR3 nucleotides: TGTGCCAGCAGACGGACAGATACGCAGTATTTT. The chain combines TRBV27 with TRBJ2-3, with D unclear. Germline CDR1 reads MNHEY; CDR2 reads SMNVEV (reference sequence). This CDR3 contains 11 residues. V was cut by 6 bases and J by 3 bases, with 4 bases left in between.